This T cell receptor (beta chain) was found in a study of shared clonotypes between healthy human individuals (TCRdb year 2020). For the study in its entirety: Two women and a few men aged 18 to 49 years were included in the cohort. Different laboratories and diverse techniques were used to prepare libraries and sequence TCR repertoires, to increase sequencing depth and limit assay-specific biases. Leukapheresis yielded between about 0.94 and 10 billion PBMCs per donor. For each donor, CD4 naive and CD4 memory were each given three plates, CD8 naive was given two plates, and CD8 memory was given one plate. To estimate repertoire size and how much clonotype sharing occurs between individuals, the study deeply sequenced the blood TCR repertoires of several healthy adults. Study-wide conclusions, independent of this receptor: When a handful of donors were compared, the shared fraction of clonotypes was about 5% for naive CD4, 3% to 4% for naive CD8, 2.3% for memory CD4, and around 0.37% for memory CD8. Estimated clonotype richness was generally larger for naive than for memory subsets. Based on pairwise subsampling, the degree of clonotype sharing among donors was expected to be affected by sequencing depth. Incomplete sequencing was indicated by rarefaction of sorted-subset datasets, despite the large sequencing depth. The small number of donors limited the genetic and exposure-history diversity represented. Only blood was sampled, and tissue TCR repertoires likely differ from those in blood. Clonotypes shared by all four sorted-subset donors showed higher generation probabilities than non-shared clonotypes.

The cysteine opens and the phenylalanine closes a CDR3 of 15 amino acids. The read is trimmed to its CDR3 DNA, 45 bases read in frame from base 1. Via the germline V gene, CDR1 is SGHRS and CDR2 YFSETQ. Unmatched junction bases come to 10, with V trimmed by 4 bases and J by 7 bases. As to this clone: The clone's antigen remains unknown. The sample holds no much larger clone one base away, and base qualities are not on file.

Donors were healthy HIV-negative adults with no recently reported acute infections or vaccinations. Every donor was a Caucasian adult living in Nashville, Tennessee, USA. CD4+ T cells were enriched by magnetic negative selection; naive cells were then positively selected on CD45RA, and the negative fraction formed the memory subset. After blood collection by leukapheresis, PBMCs were isolated using Ficoll-Histopaque density gradient centrifugation and then cryopreserved in the vapor phase of liquid nitrogen. Purity and quantity of every magnetically sorted T cell population were checked by analytical flow cytometry. Each sorted fraction had its genomic DNA isolated and then quantified by UV absorbance on a Nanodrop 2000c. TCR CDR3 regions were amplified from genomic DNA by multiplex PCR using the deep immunoSEQ assay. For each cell subset, the extracted genomic DNA was distributed evenly across all wells of several immunoSEQ 96-well plates, and each plate served as one replicate. For sorted subsets, roughly 0.2 ug genomic DNA, equal to 30,000 to 35,000 T cell genomes, was loaded into each replicate PCR. Purified libraries were measured with a Qubit 3.0 fluorometer, size-checked on a Bioanalyzer 2100, and measured again with the KAPA Library Quantification kit. A separate single-read 150-cycle Illumina NextSeq 550 flow cell was used to sequence each immunoSEQ 96-well plate. The study's processing was this. The immunoSEQ output contained only junctional sequences without quality scores, so filtering could not match that applied to full-length reads. To assign V/J genes and CDR3, sequences were annotated using PyIR, a Python wrapper for IgBLAST v1.9, with IMGT germline references. Any read was removed if the V/J assignment was weak (E-value above 1e-6), the CDR3 was missing, or the read contained stop codons, out-of-frame junctions, or ambiguous translated residues. V3J clonotypes were defined as sequences sharing the same inferred V gene, J gene, and CDR3 amino acid sequence. The percentage overlap between two repertoires was calculated by dividing the number of shared unique clonotypes by the size of the smaller repertoire. Richness of each repertoire was evaluated using RTK rarefaction, the Chao1 estimator, and Recon v2.1 estimates of unobserved clonotypes. OLGA was used to compute generation probabilities for all TCRbeta clonotypes that the gDNA method yielded from four donors. Not all clones reach the TCRdb copy of this immuneACCESS table, which keeps in-frame sequences only. Checked studies attribute under half of the gap to unresolved V genes and leave the rest unexplained. Clone size and V and J calls were adopted from that table, with D and trimming inferred from the DNA. The sample contains approximately 2,000,000 clones, 92% of them found a single time. Roughly 0.34% of the sample lies in the top ten.

The chain is assembled from TRBV5-1 and TRBJ2-5, with 10 bases matching TRBD2. Sequencing was performed on naive CD4+ T cells from PBMCs. The cell subset or site label on this specimen signifies: CD45RA+ positively selected. This TCR came from a man between 18 and 29 years old in good health. Some clones in this sample may be carry-over from other donors' samples. This receptor carries the CDR3 CASSTTSGANPTQYF. The nucleotides are TGCGCCAGCAGCACTACTAGCGGGGCCAACCCGACCCAGTACTTC.